Listed below are T cell receptor beta chains from one sample, sequenced in a study of T cells in Graves' hyperthyroidism and ophthalmopathy. MiXCR was run by TCRdb on the multiplex PCR reads, yielding one entry per CDR3 protein. The top ten hold about 4.5% of the sample, which has approximately 600,000 distinct CDR3 sequences, around 15% seen once. Sequencing was performed on blood. Source of these receptors: a woman between 40 and 50 years old with Graves' ophthalmopathy. CDR3s include the opening cysteine and the closing phenylalanine or tryptophan. Each record gives: J gene, V gene, D gene, clone size, CDR3 protein, CDR3 DNA. A D gene is named only where the DNA matches it firmly. Clone size appears in some rows only: once, few, many, or a class for an expanded clone.

TRBJ2-7 TRBV28 - many CASSARDFPPPEQYF TGTGCCAGCAGCGCCCGAGACTTTCCCCCCCCCGAGCAGTACTTC
TRBJ1-5 TRBV20-1 - many CSGSQPDQPQHF TGCAGTGGAAGCCAGCCGGATCAGCCCCAGCATTTT
TRBJ2-5 TRBV7-2 - many CASSTFYPQETQYF TGTGCCAGCAGCACCTTTTACCCTCAAGAGACCCAGTACTTC
TRBJ2-5 TRBV6-5 - few CASSYGGSAETQYF TGTGCCAGCAGTTACGGAGGTAGCGCAGAGACCCAGTACTTC
TRBJ1-1 TRBV3-1 TRBD1 few CASSQGTGLSLNTEAFF TGTGCCAGCAGCCAAGGGACAGGGTTGTCCTTGAACACTGAAGCTTTCTTT
TRBJ1-2 TRBV12-3/TRBV12-4 - - CASSQSGEFGYGYTF TGTGCCAGCAGCCAATCAGGGGAGTTCGGATATGGCTACACCTTC
TRBJ2-6 TRBV27 - many CASSLAHSGAGANVLTF TGTGCCAGCAGTTTAGCCCACAGCGGAGCTGGGGCCAACGTCCTGACTTTC
TRBJ2-7 TRBV10-3 TRBD1 many CAIREAQGQGGEQYF TGTGCCATCAGAGAGGCTCAGGGACAGGGTGGCGAGCAGTACTTC
TRBJ2-5 TRBV29-1 TRBD2 few CSVTPRGEEETQYF TGCAGCGTCACCCCTCGGGGGGAAGAAGAGACCCAGTACTTC
TRBJ1-2 TRBV6-1 TRBD1 - CASSPGGGWSYGYTF TGTGCCAGCAGCCCCGGAGGGGGCTGGAGCTATGGCTACACCTTC
TRBJ2-2 TRBV29-1 TRBD2 few CSVDGGRGTGELFF TGCAGCGTTGACGGAGGGAGGGGAACCGGGGAGCTGTTTTTT
TRBJ2-2 TRBV2 - many CASKTGVGTGELFF TGTGCCAGCAAGACGGGAGTAGGAACCGGGGAGCTGTTTTTT
TRBJ1-5 TRBV12-3/TRBV12-4 - many CASSTLGNQPQHF TGTGCCAGCAGTACGCTGGGCAATCAGCCCCAGCATTTT
TRBJ1-1 TRBV28 - many CASSWPNTEAFF TGTGCCAGCAGTTGGCCGAACACTGAAGCTTTCTTT
TRBJ2-7 TRBV25-1 TRBD2 few CASSDREGYEQYF TGTGCCAGCAGTGATCGGGAGGGTTACGAGCAGTACTTC
TRBJ2-1 TRBV2 - many CASSDPYAVHEQFF TGTGCCAGCAGTGATCCTTACGCGGTTCATGAGCAGTTCTTC
TRBJ2-5 TRBV2 - many CASSTDSYSRTQYF TGTGCCAGCAGTACGGACAGTTATTCAAGGACCCAGTACTTC
TRBJ1-1 TRBV5-1 TRBD1 - CASSVTGTGGEALF TGCGCCAGCAGCGTTACCGGGACAGGGGGCGAAGCTCTCTTT
TRBJ2-2 TRBV6-2/TRBV6-3 - - CASSYGGKRTGELFF TGTGCCAGCAGTTACGGGGGAAAGAGAACCGGGGAGCTGTTTTTT
TRBJ2-5 TRBV28 - - CASSRLGARVETQYF TGTGCCAGCAGTAGACTGGGTGCGAGAGTGGAGACCCAGTACTTC
TRBJ2-2 TRBV11-2 - few CASSDNGAFTGELFF TGTGCCAGCAGCGATAACGGAGCTTTCACCGGGGAGCTGTTTTTT
TRBJ2-7 TRBV6-1 - - CASSKTRDADYEQYF TGTGCCAGCAGTAAGACACGGGACGCGGACTACGAGCAGTACTTC
TRBJ2-1 TRBV7-3 - few CASSLRQSSYNEQFF TGTGCCAGCAGCTTACGACAAAGCTCCTACAATGAGCAGTTCTTC
TRBJ2-6 TRBV6-1 - - CASSQPLISLGSGANVLTF TGTGCCAGCAGTCAACCCCTCATCTCCTTAGGGTCTGGGGCCAACGTCCTGACTTTC
TRBJ2-5 TRBV4-2 - few CASSQFQGETQETQYF TGTGCCAGCAGCCAATTCCAGGGAGAAACACAAGAGACCCAGTACTTC
TRBJ2-7 TRBV20-1 TRBD2 - CSALAGFLSYEQYF TGCAGTGCTCTAGCGGGTTTTCTCTCCTACGAGCAGTACTTC
TRBJ2-7 TRBV25-1 TRBD1 many CASSETGLGYEQYF TGTGCCAGCAGTGAGACAGGGTTAGGCTACGAGCAGTACTTC
TRBJ1-2 TRBV6-5 - many CASSYIVRSTNYGYTF TGTGCCAGCAGTTACATCGTAAGGTCGACTAACTATGGCTACACCTTC
TRBJ2-5 TRBV4-2 TRBD2 many CASSQGSSGLQETQYF TGTGCCAGCAGCCAAGGGTCTAGCGGGCTTCAAGAGACCCAGTACTTC
TRBJ2-7 TRBV27 TRBD1 many CASSDRALRYEQYF TGTGCCAGCAGCGACAGGGCTTTGAGATACGAGCAGTACTTC
TRBJ2-5 TRBV20-1 - many CSALLSRGGETQYF TGCAGTGCTCTCCTGAGCAGGGGGGGAGAGACCCAGTACTTC
TRBJ1-2 TRBV19 - few CASSIGTETYGYTF TGTGCCAGTAGTATAGGGACAGAAACCTATGGCTACACCTTC
TRBJ1-1 TRBV2 - many CASSRGPNTEAFF TGTGCCAGCAGCAGGGGACCCAACACTGAAGCTTTCTTT
TRBJ2-5 TRBV29-1 - many CSVAPPGGTAGRTQYF TGCAGCGTTGCCCCTCCGGGCGGAACGGCTGGAAGGACCCAGTACTTC
TRBJ2-2 TRBV19 - many CASSKLGSEYTGELFF TGTGCCAGTAGTAAGCTTGGGTCGGAGTACACCGGGGAGCTGTTTTTT
TRBJ2-7 TRBV5-1 - many CASSFYLGNHEQYF TGCGCCAGCAGCTTTTATCTCGGCAACCACGAGCAGTACTTC
TRBJ1-2 TRBV28 - many CASSLADQALVYTF TGTGCCAGCAGTTTAGCAGACCAGGCGTTGGTCTACACCTTC
TRBJ1-1 TRBV29-1 - many CSVDTARRTEAFF TGCAGCGTTGACACCGCCCGGAGAACTGAAGCTTTCTTT
TRBJ1-5 TRBV12-3/TRBV12-4 TRBD1 many CASSPDRRGRPQHF TGTGCCAGCAGTCCGGACAGGAGGGGCCGGCCCCAGCATTTT
TRBJ2-7 TRBV6-1 - - CASGDLRTYEQYF TGTGCCAGCGGGGACCTGAGGACCTACGAGCAGTACTTC
TRBJ2-2 TRBV29-1 TRBD2 few CSARRGAPNTGELFF TGCAGCGCCCGGCGGGGGGCCCCGAACACCGGGGAGCTGTTTTTT
TRBJ2-7 TRBV13 - - CASSSSTVGDYEQYF TGTGCCAGCAGCTCATCGACAGTGGGGGACTACGAGCAGTACTTC
TRBJ1-1 TRBV2 - many CASSAGGFSEAFF TGTGCCAGCAGTGCTGGGGGTTTTTCTGAAGCTTTCTTT
TRBJ1-1 TRBV9 - - CAGSVERNTEAFF TGTGCCGGCAGCGTAGAAAGGAACACTGAAGCTTTCTTT
TRBJ2-6 TRBV20-1 TRBD1 many CSAKAGGASGANVLTF TGCAGTGCTAAGGCAGGGGGCGCTTCCGGGGCCAACGTCCTGACTTTC
TRBJ2-5 TRBV6-1 - few CASSRAGVGRETQYF TGTGCCAGCAGTAGGGCCGGGGTGGGACGGGAGACCCAGTACTTC
TRBJ1-5 TRBV28 - many CASTQQGPDHF TGTGCCAGCACCCAGCAGGGACCGGATCATTTT
TRBJ2-7 TRBV7-2 TRBD2 many CASSFSGSQYEQYF TGTGCCAGCAGCTTTAGCGGGAGTCAGTACGAGCAGTACTTC
TRBJ1-2 TRBV12-3/TRBV12-4 - few CASSLKGSGYTF TGTGCCAGCAGTTTAAAGGGGTCGGGCTACACCTTC
TRBJ1-2 TRBV12-3/TRBV12-4 - many CASSLTATNNYGYTF TGTGCCAGCAGTTTAACAGCTACGAATAACTATGGCTACACCTTC
TRBJ2-7 TRBV28 - many CASTGVEAPYEQYF TGTGCCAGCACCGGCGTCGAGGCCCCCTACGAGCAGTACTTC
TRBJ2-3 TRBV27 TRBD2 many CASSLGLADTDTQYF TGTGCCAGCAGCCTGGGACTAGCGGACACAGATACGCAGTATTTT
TRBJ2-5 TRBV6-1 - - CASIQSGAETQYF TGTGCCAGCATTCAATCGGGCGCAGAGACCCAGTACTTC
TRBJ2-5 TRBV28 - many CASVSGTPPGTQYF TGTGCCAGCGTTTCCGGGACGCCCCCAGGGACCCAGTACTTC
TRBJ2-7 TRBV18 TRBD1 few CASSPSRDRMNEQYF TGTGCCAGCTCACCATCCCGGGACAGGATGAACGAGCAGTACTTC
TRBJ1-1 TRBV28 - many CASSLHGTMNTEAFF TGTGCCAGCAGTTTACACGGGACAATGAACACTGAAGCTTTCTTT
TRBJ1-1 TRBV29-1 - many CSVEKGPEAFF TGCAGCGTTGAAAAGGGCCCTGAAGCTTTCTTT
TRBJ2-2 TRBV5-1 - many CASSLDIVPGELFF TGCGCCAGCAGCTTGGATATAGTACCCGGGGAGCTGTTTTTT